Listed below are T cell receptor beta chains from one sample, sequenced in a study of Graves' ophthalmopathy and Graves' hyperthyroidism. Using its own MiXCR run on the multiplex PCR reads, TCRdb lists one record per CDR3 protein. The repertoire consists of about 480,000 distinct CDR3 sequences, with approximately 14% occurring once and the leading ten covering about 9.4%. The sequenced sample consisted of blood. These TCRs come from a woman under 40 with Graves' ophthalmopathy. Each CDR3 is given with its conserved first and last residue. The D gene is left open where the match is weak. Rows give clone size only sometimes, using once, few, many, or a class for an expanded clone.

v_call	j_call	clone_size	d_call	cdr3_nt	cdr3_aa
TRBV12-3/TRBV12-4	TRBJ1-1	many	-	TGTGCCAGCAGTTCTATTTGGAAAATGAACACTGAAGCTTTCTTT	CASSSIWKMNTEAFF
TRBV19	TRBJ1-1	many	TRBD1	TGTGCCAGTAGGCCAGGACAGGGGTTAGAAGCTTTCTTT	CASRPGQGLEAFF
TRBV10-1	TRBJ1-1	many	-	TGCGCCAGCAGCCCAGGAAGCTGGGGCACTGAAGCTTTCTTT	CASSPGSWGTEAFF
TRBV27	TRBJ1-6	many	TRBD1	TGTGCCAGCAGTCCCGGGACAGGTGGTAATTCACCCCTCCACTTT	CASSPGTGGNSPLHF
TRBV13	TRBJ2-5	many	TRBD2	TGTGCCAGCAGCTTAGAGTCTAGCGGGGGTTTGGAGACCCAGTACTTC	CASSLESSGGLETQYF
TRBV2	TRBJ1-1	many	-	TGTGCCAGCAGTGAAGCGTGGGGGAAGAACACTGAAGCTTTCTTT	CASSEAWGKNTEAFF
TRBV10-3	TRBJ2-7	many	-	TGTGCCATCTCGAGGGCTCCCTACGAGCAGTACTTC	CAISRAPYEQYF
TRBV4-2	TRBJ2-5	few	-	TGTGCCAGCAGCCGAGATGTGGGGCAAGAGACCCAGTACTTC	CASSRDVGQETQYF
TRBV27	TRBJ1-1	-	TRBD1	TGTGCCAGCAGGCCTGAAATGGGGACAGGGGAAATGGCTTTCTTT	CASRPEMGTGEMAFF
TRBV11-2	TRBJ2-2	-	TRBD1	TGTGCCAGCAGCTTAGGGGACAGCCCCGGGGAGCTGTTTTTT	CASSLGDSPGELFF
TRBV6-2/TRBV6-3	TRBJ2-4	-	-	TGTGCCAGCAGTCCGCTGACTCTTTGGCTAGCCAAAAACATTCAGTACTTC	CASSPLTLWLAKNIQYF
TRBV19	TRBJ2-7	many	-	TGTGCCAGTAGTATTCGGTGGCACGAGCAGTACTTC	CASSIRWHEQYF